This T cell receptor beta chain was found in a study of blood T cell repertoires in COVID-19. As for the study in general: T cells, B-cell-depleted T cells, or PBMCs supplied cDNA or gDNA.

Per the germline V gene, CDR1 is SGHTA and CDR2 is FQGTGA. This CDR3 has 17 amino acids. V gave up 6 bases and J gave up 7 bases; unmatched junction bases: 17. Sequencing used immunoSEQ multiplex PCR; TCRdb keeps in-frame clones, though not all of them. The sample includes approximately 77,000 clones, 85% of them seen just once. The TCR sequence derives from a man between 50 and 59 years old with COVID-19, enrolled during active disease. The V gene is TRBV7-3, the J gene TRBJ2-1; 8 bases are a match to TRBD2. The sequenced material came from peripheral blood. This CDR3 is CASRRPFGAGEENEQFF. CDR3 DNA: TGTGCCAGCAGGCGCCCGTTCGGAGCGGGAGAGGAAAATGAGCAGTTCTTC.